These T cell receptor beta chains were read from a single sample in a study of TIL therapy for anti-PD-1-resistant metastatic lung cancer. Only in-frame clones appear in the TCRdb table, and some are missing; sequencing was by immunoSEQ multiplex PCR. The sample lists about 50,000 clones; 70% to 80% were seen once. The source material was blood, sampled at baseline. These receptors were collected from a woman aged 30-79 years with non-small cell lung cancer. The conserved cysteine and the conserved F or W are not part of the CDR3 here. Only some rows state a clone size, as once, few, many or a class for expanded clones.

CDR3 protein,J gene,clone size,V gene
ASSLAVSATNEKLF,TRBJ1-4,NA,TRBV5-8
ASSVAPASGSYEQY,TRBJ2-7,once,TRBV9
ASSKRQVAGPNYGYT,TRBJ1-2,NA,TRBV21-1
ASRYGDSGANVLT,TRBJ2-6,NA,TRBV28
ASRQGAQNGELF,TRBJ2-2,NA,TRBV2
SVIDRPLGTEAF,TRBJ1-1,once,TRBV29-1
ASSAPGGEYNKNIQY,TRBJ2-4,NA,TRBV7-2
ASSSRGPINYGYT,TRBJ1-2,once,TRBV5-1
ASSSRQLGEQF,TRBJ2-1,NA,TRBV11-3
ASSFLDSYTYEQY,TRBJ2-7,NA,TRBV11-2
ASSIVAGGYGYT,TRBJ1-2,NA,TRBV19
ASRYRVFANQPQH,TRBJ1-5,NA,TRBV19
ASSLELASGNTIY,TRBJ1-3,NA,TRBV5-5
ASSLGLAGAGEQY,TRBJ2-7,NA,TRBV7-6
ASSIRTSGDASTDTQY,TRBJ2-3,NA,TRBV5-4
ASNFLKGLEQY,TRBJ2-7,NA,TRBV7-2
ASSPNQLAEQY,TRBJ2-7,NA,TRBV6-5
AITDVGTMIY,TRBJ2-3,once,TRBV10-3
ATSREGQGWTGELF,TRBJ2-2,NA,TRBV15
ASSASPAGEISGYT,TRBJ1-2,NA,TRBV9
ASSLVADFYEQY,NA,NA,TRBV5-6
ASSEGPGTASEAF,TRBJ1-1,NA,TRBV6-1
ASSPTAGGGADTQY,TRBJ2-3,NA,TRBV11-2
ASSSPTISGANVLT,TRBJ2-6,NA,TRBV13
ASSLVPSGGPDEQY,TRBJ2-7,NA,TRBV5-1
ASSLYPGVNTEAF,TRBJ1-1,NA,TRBV11-2
ASSIEAGDNSPLH,TRBJ1-6,NA,TRBV19
ASSTLAGMGYEQY,TRBJ2-7,few,TRBV19
ASSLLASPQRELF,TRBJ2-2,NA,TRBV5-1
ASSPGTGLYEQY,TRBJ2-7,NA,TRBV11-2
ASSQGRTDNYGYT,TRBJ1-2,NA,TRBV4-3